This TCR beta chain was profiled in a study of Graves' ophthalmopathy and Graves' hyperthyroidism. CDR1 and CDR2 (germline): MNHEY, SVGEGT. This CDR3 region has 14 residues. V lost 2 bases, J lost 3 bases, and 11 bases lay in between. Other autoimmune diseases, uncontrolled infections, pregnancy or lactation led to the exclusion of patients. PBMCs stemmed from around 10 ml of fresh peripheral blood. General study results and limits: Most thyroid-expanded clonotypes exceeding 0.001 frequency were also found in blood.

On this clonotype: Its antigen is undetermined.

The authors amplified TCR beta CDR3 regions, and they did so from RNA transcripts for repertoire sequencing. Investigators did first-round RT-PCR with HTBI primers, then second-round multiplex PCR. TCRdb reprocessed the multiplex PCR reads with MiXCR, giving one entry per CDR3 protein. The sample includes 200,000 to 250,000 distinct CDR3 sequences, 25% to 35% of them seen just once. Sequences were obtained from peripheral blood. The chain recombines TRBV6-2 or TRBV6-3 with TRBJ2-7; a possible D gene is TRBD1 (5 bases). The receptor comes from a man aged 50 or older with Graves' ophthalmopathy. CDR3 amino acids: CASSYGQKGYEQYF. DNA of the CDR3: TGTGCCAGCAGTTACGGACAAAAGGGCTACGAGCAGTACTTC.